This is a list of T cell receptor beta chains from one sample in a study of blood T cell repertoires in COVID-19. Only in-frame clones appear in the TCRdb table, and some are missing; sequencing was by immunoSEQ multiplex PCR. Of about 54,000 clones in the sample, about four fifths were seen once. The sequencing sample was made of peripheral blood. The receptors originated from a woman aged 60-75 years with acute or convalescent COVID-19. CDR3s include the opening cysteine and the closing phenylalanine or tryptophan. Each record gives: J gene, clone size, D gene, V gene, CDR3 length, CDR3 protein, CDR3 DNA. The D gene is left open where the match is weak. Part of the rows lack a size; the others show once, few, many or a class for expanded clones.

j_call: TRBJ2-5; clone_size: -; d_call: TRBD1; v_call: TRBV27; cdr3_length: 14; cdr3_aa: CASSSPGQGETQYF; cdr3_nt: TGTGCCAGCAGTTCCCCGGGACAGGGGGAGACCCAGTACTTC
j_call: TRBJ2-1; clone_size: -; d_call: -; v_call: TRBV6-2/TRBV6-3; cdr3_length: 14; cdr3_aa: CASSSGVQGNEQFF; cdr3_nt: TGTGCCAGCAGTTCAGGGGTTCAGGGGAATGAGCAGTTCTTC
j_call: TRBJ2-1; clone_size: -; d_call: TRBD1; v_call: TRBV19; cdr3_length: 14; cdr3_aa: CASSHRTGGDEQFF; cdr3_nt: TGTGCCAGTAGTCACCGGACAGGAGGCGATGAGCAGTTCTTC
j_call: TRBJ2-7; clone_size: -; d_call: TRBD2; v_call: TRBV6-5; cdr3_length: 15; cdr3_aa: CASRTLAGDFYEQYF; cdr3_nt: TGTGCCAGCAGAACTCTAGCGGGAGATTTCTACGAGCAGTACTTC
j_call: TRBJ2-2; clone_size: once; d_call: -; v_call: TRBV19; cdr3_length: 16; cdr3_aa: CASSMDMGGNGGELFF; cdr3_nt: TGTGCCAGTAGTATGGATATGGGGGGAAATGGCGGGGAGCTGTTTTTT
j_call: TRBJ2-3; clone_size: -; d_call: -; v_call: TRBV24-1; cdr3_length: 16; cdr3_aa: CATSDTTRGRTDTQYF; cdr3_nt: TGTGCCACCAGTGATACAACTAGAGGGAGAACAGATACGCAGTATTTT
j_call: TRBJ2-5; clone_size: -; d_call: -; v_call: TRBV12-5; cdr3_length: 17; cdr3_aa: CASGLSGALANQETQYF; cdr3_nt: TGTGCTAGTGGTTTGAGTGGGGCCCTAGCGAACCAAGAGACCCAGTACTTC
j_call: TRBJ1-1; clone_size: -; d_call: -; v_call: TRBV25-1; cdr3_length: 13; cdr3_aa: CASGAPGNTEAFF; cdr3_nt: TGTGCCAGCGGAGCCCCGGGGAACACTGAAGCTTTCTTT
j_call: TRBJ2-2; clone_size: once; d_call: TRBD2; v_call: TRBV10-3; cdr3_length: 16; cdr3_aa: CAISEALAGGPGELFF; cdr3_nt: TGTGCCATCAGTGAGGCCCTAGCGGGAGGTCCCGGGGAGCTGTTTTTT
j_call: TRBJ2-1; clone_size: -; d_call: TRBD2; v_call: TRBV7-9; cdr3_length: 12; cdr3_aa: CASRPGGDEQFF; cdr3_nt: TGTGCCAGCAGACCTGGGGGGGATGAGCAGTTCTTC
j_call: TRBJ2-1; clone_size: -; d_call: -; v_call: TRBV4-2; cdr3_length: 13; cdr3_aa: CASSHDQGNEQFF; cdr3_nt: TGTGCCAGCAGCCATGACCAGGGGAATGAGCAGTTCTTC
j_call: TRBJ2-7; clone_size: -; d_call: TRBD1; v_call: TRBV7-2; cdr3_length: 11; cdr3_aa: CATDRAYEQYF; cdr3_nt: TGTGCAACCGACAGGGCCTACGAGCAGTACTTC
j_call: TRBJ1-2; clone_size: -; d_call: TRBD1; v_call: TRBV5-8; cdr3_length: 13; cdr3_aa: CASSLAGGYGYTF; cdr3_nt: TGTGCCAGCAGCTTGGCAGGGGGCTATGGCTACACCTTC
j_call: TRBJ2-7; clone_size: -; d_call: -; v_call: TRBV28; cdr3_length: 12; cdr3_aa: CASSLIRGEQYF; cdr3_nt: TGTGCCAGCAGTTTGATCAGGGGCGAGCAGTACTTC
j_call: TRBJ2-2; clone_size: -; d_call: TRBD1; v_call: TRBV3-1/TRBV3-2; cdr3_length: 15; cdr3_aa: CASRNGQGGTGELFF; cdr3_nt: TGTGCCAGCAGAAACGGACAGGGAGGCACCGGGGAGCTGTTTTTT
j_call: TRBJ2-5; clone_size: -; d_call: TRBD2; v_call: TRBV7-2; cdr3_length: 18; cdr3_aa: CASSPAGLAGGQGETQYF; cdr3_nt: TGTGCCAGCAGCCCTGCCGGACTAGCGGGGGGCCAGGGAGAGACCCAGTACTTC
j_call: TRBJ2-5; clone_size: -; d_call: TRBD2; v_call: TRBV7-9; cdr3_length: 14; cdr3_aa: CASSPSGGQETQYF; cdr3_nt: TGTGCCAGCAGCCCAAGCGGGGGTCAAGAGACCCAGTACTTC
j_call: TRBJ1-5; clone_size: -; d_call: -; v_call: TRBV3-1/TRBV3-2; cdr3_length: 15; cdr3_aa: CASSQGGGNNQPQHF; cdr3_nt: TGTGCCAGCAGCCAAGGGGGGGGGAACAATCAGCCCCAGCATTTT
j_call: TRBJ1-5; clone_size: -; d_call: -; v_call: TRBV20-1; cdr3_length: 11; cdr3_aa: CSARGGQPQHF; cdr3_nt: TGCAGTGCCCGCGGGGGTCAGCCCCAGCATTTT
j_call: TRBJ2-1; clone_size: once; d_call: -; v_call: TRBV7-9; cdr3_length: 13; cdr3_aa: CASSVGTRNEQFF; cdr3_nt: TGTGCCAGCAGCGTCGGGACTCGAAATGAGCAGTTCTTC
j_call: TRBJ2-3; clone_size: -; d_call: TRBD2; v_call: TRBV25-1; cdr3_length: 17; cdr3_aa: CASSGPHSGRAGDTQYF; cdr3_nt: TGTGCCAGCAGTGGGCCACATAGCGGGAGGGCCGGGGATACGCAGTATTTT
j_call: TRBJ2-1; clone_size: -; d_call: TRBD2; v_call: TRBV5-4; cdr3_length: 15; cdr3_aa: CASSFASGRINEQFF; cdr3_nt: TGTGCCAGCAGCTTCGCTAGCGGGAGGATAAATGAGCAGTTCTTC
j_call: TRBJ2-7; clone_size: -; d_call: -; v_call: TRBV12-3/TRBV12-4; cdr3_length: 13; cdr3_aa: CASSDRSGDEQYF; cdr3_nt: TGTGCCAGCAGCGACAGGTCCGGGGACGAGCAGTACTTC
j_call: TRBJ1-1; clone_size: -; d_call: -; v_call: TRBV5-1; cdr3_length: 13; cdr3_aa: CASSPDLNTEAFF; cdr3_nt: TGCGCCAGCAGCCCCGACTTGAACACTGAAGCTTTCTTT
j_call: TRBJ1-2; clone_size: once; d_call: -; v_call: TRBV27; cdr3_length: 15; cdr3_aa: CASSLDPGANYGYTF; cdr3_nt: TGTGCCAGCAGTTTAGACCCTGGAGCTAACTATGGCTACACCTTC
j_call: TRBJ2-6; clone_size: -; d_call: -; v_call: TRBV11-3; cdr3_length: 16; cdr3_aa: CASSLSPSSGANVLTF; cdr3_nt: TGTGCCAGCAGCTTATCCCCTAGCTCTGGGGCCAACGTCCTGACTTTC
j_call: TRBJ1-6; clone_size: -; d_call: TRBD1; v_call: TRBV7-6; cdr3_length: 16; cdr3_aa: CASSLGGQGFSSPLHF; cdr3_nt: TGTGCCAGCAGCTTGGGGGGACAGGGGTTTTCTTCACCCCTCCACTTT
j_call: TRBJ1-6; clone_size: once; d_call: -; v_call: TRBV5-5; cdr3_length: 16; cdr3_aa: CASSGQGRKNNSPLHF; cdr3_nt: TGTGCCAGCAGCGGGCAGGGCAGAAAGAATAATTCACCCCTCCACTTT
j_call: TRBJ2-1; clone_size: -; d_call: TRBD1; v_call: TRBV5-1; cdr3_length: 14; cdr3_aa: CASSRTGTDNEQFF; cdr3_nt: TGCGCCAGCAGCAGGACCGGGACAGACAATGAGCAGTTCTTC
j_call: TRBJ1-2; clone_size: -; d_call: -; v_call: TRBV7-3; cdr3_length: 17; cdr3_aa: CASSPNRAGIANYGYTF; cdr3_nt: TGTGCCAGCAGCCCTAATAGGGCAGGGATCGCTAACTATGGCTACACCTTC
j_call: TRBJ1-6; clone_size: few; d_call: -; v_call: TRBV3-1/TRBV3-2; cdr3_length: 15; cdr3_aa: CASSLGSSYNSPLHF; cdr3_nt: TGTGCCAGCAGCCTCGGGAGCTCCTATAATTCACCCCTCCACTTT
j_call: TRBJ1-6; clone_size: -; d_call: -; v_call: TRBV3-1/TRBV3-2; cdr3_length: 14; cdr3_aa: CASSQAGSNSPLHF; cdr3_nt: TGTGCCAGCAGCCAAGCAGGGTCCAATTCACCCCTCCACTTT
j_call: TRBJ1-5; clone_size: -; d_call: -; v_call: TRBV2; cdr3_length: 12; cdr3_aa: CANGDFNQPQHF; cdr3_nt: TGTGCCAACGGGGATTTCAATCAGCCCCAGCATTTT
j_call: TRBJ2-1; clone_size: once; d_call: TRBD2; v_call: TRBV30; cdr3_length: 16; cdr3_aa: CAWSLHRLAAYNEQFF; cdr3_nt: TGTGCCTGGAGTCTCCACCGACTAGCGGCTTACAATGAGCAGTTCTTC
j_call: TRBJ2-7; clone_size: -; d_call: -; v_call: TRBV6-5; cdr3_length: 13; cdr3_aa: CASRVLSSYEQYF; cdr3_nt: TGTGCCAGCAGGGTATTGAGCTCCTACGAGCAGTACTTC
j_call: TRBJ2-6; clone_size: -; d_call: TRBD1; v_call: TRBV6-4; cdr3_length: 15; cdr3_aa: CASSRQGDGANVLTF; cdr3_nt: TGTGCCAGCAGTAGACAGGGGGATGGGGCCAACGTCCTGACTTTC
j_call: TRBJ1-4; clone_size: -; d_call: TRBD1; v_call: TRBV30; cdr3_length: 13; cdr3_aa: CAWRAGGIEKLFF; cdr3_nt: TGTGCCTGGAGGGCAGGGGGCATTGAAAAACTGTTTTTT
j_call: TRBJ2-1; clone_size: -; d_call: TRBD2; v_call: TRBV19; cdr3_length: 16; cdr3_aa: CASSFSRLATYNEQFF; cdr3_nt: TGTGCCAGTAGTTTCTCCCGACTAGCTACCTACAATGAGCAGTTCTTC
j_call: TRBJ2-2; clone_size: -; d_call: -; v_call: TRBV6-4; cdr3_length: 16; cdr3_aa: CASRKTGTTNTGELFF; cdr3_nt: TGTGCCAGCAGAAAAACCGGGACAACTAACACCGGGGAGCTGTTTTTT
j_call: TRBJ1-1; clone_size: -; d_call: -; v_call: TRBV2; cdr3_length: 13; cdr3_aa: CASRPDRNTEAFF; cdr3_nt: TGTGCCAGCAGACCGGACAGAAACACTGAAGCTTTCTTT
j_call: TRBJ1-2; clone_size: -; d_call: TRBD1; v_call: TRBV5-4; cdr3_length: 17; cdr3_aa: CASSSPGTGGPLRGYTF; cdr3_nt: TGTGCCAGCAGCTCACCCGGGACAGGGGGACCGCTCCGGGGCTACACCTTC